The rows below give T cell receptor beta chains drawn from one sample of a study of T cells expressing NK-cell markers. TCRdb reanalyzed the 5' RACE reads, giving one entry per CDR3 protein sequence and no DNA. The listing records fewer than 400,000 distinct CDR3 sequences. The sequenced sample consisted of blood T cells: a sorted CD56 or NKG2C T cell subset, CD4+ or CD8+ T cells, or bulk PBMC T cells (not recorded which). These receptors came from a woman aged 50 to 60 in good health. The CDR3 runs from the conserved cysteine through the conserved F or W.

j_call cdr3_length v_call cdr3_aa
TRBJ2-2 13 TRBV2 CASSDTPPGELFF
TRBJ2-6 14 TRBV10-3 CAIMGPTGANVLTF
TRBJ1-2 12 TRBV20-1 CSALTGSYGYTF
TRBJ2-1 14 TRBV6-2/TRBV6-3 CAIQLAGGPNEQFF
TRBJ1-3 15 TRBV19 CASRTGLGAGNTIYF
TRBJ2-1 13 TRBV19 CASSVLAGGEQFF
TRBJ2-1 16 TRBV6-5 CASSKPGGPTYNEQFF
TRBJ2-3 16 TRBV12-3/TRBV12-4 CASSSRQGSSTDTQYF
TRBJ2-1 15 TRBV6-2/TRBV6-3 CASSLPAGAVNEQFF
TRBJ2-7 15 TRBV4-2 CASSQDLAGGNEQYF
TRBJ1-2 15 TRBV4-1 CASSQGRPANYGYTF
TRBJ2-1 15 TRBV7-2 CASSFGLLRRNEQFF
TRBJ2-7 16 TRBV5-1 CASSLLGAGGSYEQYF
TRBJ2-5 12 TRBV5-1 CASSLWGETQYF
TRBJ2-1 15 TRBV4-2 CASSQTTSGIVEQFF
TRBJ2-7 13 TRBV4-1 CASSGLGSYEQYF
TRBJ2-3 15 TRBV10-3 CAISGGQGFTDTQYF
TRBJ2-2 13 TRBV2 CASSAGPAGELFF
TRBJ2-1 14 TRBV20-1 CSARDYQTQREQFF
TRBJ2-5 14 TRBV20-1 CSAPVLADQETQYF
TRBJ1-4 15 TRBV5-1 CASSPGRATNEKLFF
TRBJ1-1 15 TRBV9 CASSAGISGGTEAFF
TRBJ1-5 18 TRBV12-3/TRBV12-4 CASSPHEQGTVYNQPQHF
TRBJ2-1 17 TRBV24-1 CATSDTPDRGIHNEQFF
TRBJ2-1 15 TRBV10-1 CASSTSGRVYNEQFF
TRBJ1-5 13 TRBV7-9 CASSMQGDQPQHF
TRBJ1-3 12 TRBV12-3/TRBV12-4 CASNLVGNTIYF
TRBJ2-5 15 TRBV6-5 CASSYTSGLQETQYF
TRBJ1-1 17 TRBV7-8 CASSFSRVGGRSTEAFF
TRBJ2-2 16 TRBV10-1 CASSETGTVDTGELFF
TRBJ2-2 14 TRBV15 CATSRLDRDGELFF
TRBJ1-6 13 TRBV5-1 CASSSRLGGPLHF
TRBJ1-5 14 TRBV29-1 CSVDGGTGNQPQHF
TRBJ2-1 21 TRBV27 CASSLRMPRTSGTSSYNEQFF
TRBJ2-5 14 TRBV11-3 CASSLATGGETQYF
TRBJ1-5 13 TRBV24-1 CATSSWGGQPQHF
TRBJ2-2 16 TRBV12-3/TRBV12-4 CASSLGTGPVTGELFF
TRBJ2-4 15 TRBV2 CASSWDRDPRNIQYF
TRBJ2-1 12 TRBV12-3/TRBV12-4 CASTKPGNEQFF
TRBJ2-2 16 TRBV4-1 CASSPDSGVKVGELFF
TRBJ2-3 14 TRBV6-5 CASMSGSRVNTQYF